The sequence of this T cell receptor beta chain was determined in a study of early T cells in non-severe SARS-CoV-2 infection. V gave up 6 bases and J gave up 2 bases; unmatched junction bases: 6. Germline CDR1 is SEHNR and CDR2 is FQNEAQ (reference sequence). This CDR3 has 14 residues. TCRdb reanalysed the 5' RACE reads using MiXCR and keeps one entry per CDR3 protein. There are tens of thousands of distinct CDR3 sequences in the sample; roughly an eighth occur only once, and 6.5% lies in the top ten. Study-level points and caveats: Matching against VDJdb likely underestimated virus-specific expansions, favoring anti-spike CD8.

This clonotype has more than one count but fewer than ten. The antigen remains undetermined. The rearrangement uses TRBV7-9 and TRBJ2-7; 8 bases are shared with TRBD1. This clonotype was obtained from an adult who was a healthcare worker with PCR-confirmed SARS-CoV-2 infection or an uninfected control (not recorded which). Sequenced sample: whole blood. The CDR3 sequence is CASRAGGSTYEQYF. The DNA for the CDR3 is TGTGCCAGCAGGGCAGGGGGCTCAACCTACGAGCAGTACTTC.